This T cell receptor (beta chain) appears in the sequencing data of a study of blood T cell repertoires in COVID-19. The overall study: Specimens from acute and convalescent COVID-19 originated in the United States, Italy and Spain.

Assay used: immunoSEQ multiplex PCR; TCRdb lists only in-frame clones, some missing. The sample contains 89,000 or so clones, 85% of which appear only once. Germline-derived CDR1 and CDR2 are MNHEY and SMNVEV (reference sequence). This CDR3 has 15 amino acids. Trimming removed 5 bases from V and 1 base from J; junction bases left unmatched: 5. The source is a man aged 80 or over with acute or convalescent COVID-19. V usage is TRBV27 and J usage is TRBJ1-3; 7 nucleotides align to TRBD1. What was sequenced was peripheral blood. CDR3 region: CASSPSTGSGNTIYF. DNA of the CDR3: TGTGCCAGCAGTCCGTCGACAGGGTCTGGAAACACCATATATTTT.